Below are 16 T cell receptor beta chains sequenced from a single sample in a study of cytomegalovirus exposure and HLA in healthy donors. The PCR was carried out with 60 Vbeta primers and 13 Jbeta primers. Profiling relied on immunoSEQ multiplex PCR, and the TCRdb table lists in-frame clones only, not all of them. Its table lists 45,000 to 55,000 clones. Sequenced input: PBMCs. These receptors were collected from a male donor in good health and CMV-seropositive.

The rearrangement joins TRBV6-1 to TRBJ1-6, with D uncertain. The CDR3 is 17 residues long. V was cut by 2 bases and J by 2 bases, with 13 bases left in between. Looked up from germline, CDR1 is MNHNS and CDR2 is SASEGT. The CDR3 is CASSELGLRAYNSPLHF. CDR3 DNA: TGTGCCAGCAGTGAATTGGGGTTGCGGGCCTATAATTCACCCCTCCACTTT.

The chain recombines TRBV5-1 with TRBJ1-1; 9 bases are shared with TRBD1. CDR1 SGHRS and CDR2 YFSETQ come from the germline V gene. CDR3 length: 14 amino acids. Trimming cost V 2 bases and J 1 base; bases outside gene matches: 0. The CDR3 is CASSLQGANTEAFF. The CDR3 nucleotides read TGCGCCAGCAGCTTACAGGGGGCGAACACTGAAGCTTTCTTT.

The chain joins TRBV6-6 to TRBJ1-2, with D possibly being TRBD1 (6 bases). Trimming took off 6 bases at V and 0 bases at J, with 17 bases between the two ends. The CDR3 has 16 residues. Per germline, CDR1 MNHNY and CDR2 SVGAGI (reference sequence). As DNA, the CDR3 is TGTGCCAGCAGGTCGGGACACATGTCCTCTAACTATGGCTACACCTTC. Protein sequence: CASRSGHMSSNYGYTF.

The chain carries TRBV6-1 and TRBJ1-3; D might be TRBD1 (6 bases). This CDR3 has 16 residues. Germline CDR1 and CDR2: MNHNS and SASEGT. Deletions cut 4 bases from V and 0 bases from J, with 13 bases between. CDR3 residues: CASSARLDSSGNTIYF. The DNA for the CDR3 is TGTGCCAGCAGTGCTCGATTGGACAGCTCTGGAAACACCATATATTTT.

The chain couples TRBV5-6 to TRBJ1-2; no reliable D call. V shed 4 bases and J shed 8 bases, with 21 bases lying between them. Per the germline V gene, CDR1 is SGHDT and CDR2 is YYEEEE. The CDR3 is 15 residues long. The CDR3 loop reads CASSPFGTRNGGYTF. The CDR3 DNA reads TGTGCCAGCAGCCCATTTGGCACACGTAACGGGGGCTACACCTTC.

The chain combines TRBV7-2 with TRBJ2-7; D gene uncertain. Germline values: CDR1 SGHTA, CDR2 FQGNSA. The CDR3 loop spans 13 amino acids. Trimming took off 1 base at V and 3 bases at J, with 7 bases between the two ends. The CDR3 DNA follows: TGTGCCAGCAGCTTAGTACAGTTCTACGAGCAGTACTTC. Translation: CASSLVQFYEQYF. The whole variable domain, filled in from reference TRBV7-2 and TRBJ2-7, reads GAGVSQSPSNKVTEKGKDVELRCDPISGHTALYWYRQSLGQGLEFLIYFQGNSAPDKSGLPSDRFSAERTGGSVSTLTIQRTQQEDSAVYLCASSLVQFYEQYFGPGTRLTVT.

The V and J genes are TRBV7-3 and TRBJ2-3; TRBD1 might be the D (6 bases). Germline CDR1 and CDR2: SGHTA and FQGTGA. The CDR3 totals 15 residues. With 5 bases removed from V and 5 bases from J, the gap between germline ends came to 17 bases. The DNA for the CDR3 is TGTGCCAGCAGCAGCTTCCCCCGGGACATAGATACGCAGTATTTT. This codes for CASSSFPRDIDTQYF.

J is TRBJ1-4 and V is TRBV7-6; D uncertain. This CDR3 has 15 amino acids. Trimming removed 0 bases at V and 10 bases at J, with 15 bases between. Germline V gene data show CDR1 as SGHVS and CDR2 as FNYEAQ. CDR3 sequence: CASSLAQGGLGKLFF. The CDR3 DNA reads TGTGCCAGCAGCTTAGCGCAAGGAGGGCTGGGAAAACTGTTTTTT.

The DNA of the CDR3 is TGTGCCAGCAGCCCTGCCCGGGGGAGCGGGGGCTCCTACGAGCAGTACTTC. Its translation is CASSPARGSGGSYEQYF. The rearrangement uses TRBV7-9 and TRBJ2-5, with 8 nucleotides matching TRBD2. Gene TRBJ2-7 matches the end of the DNA better, so the J call may be wrong. In germline, CDR1 is SEHNR, CDR2 FQNEAQ (reference sequence). The CDR3 has 17 amino acids.

The CDR3 bases are TGTGCCAGCAGTGAATATTGGGGACAGGGGGACGAAGCTTTCTTT. Translated: CASSEYWGQGDEAFF. J is TRBJ1-1 and V is TRBV25-1; 11 bases align to TRBD1. The CDR3 covers 15 residues. V dropped 0 bases and J dropped 8; count of bases not matched to a gene: 5. Germline V gene lookup returns CDR1 MGHDK and CDR2 SYGVNS.

The chain employs TRBV9 and TRBJ2-7; 8 nucleotides line up with TRBD2. The CDR3 has 17 residues. V shed 0 bases, J shed 4 bases, and the junction held 12 bases outside the gene matches. CDR1 SGDLS and CDR2 YYNGEE come from the germline V gene. CDR3 residues: CASSVGLAGPPQYEQYF. CDR3 coding DNA: TGTGCCAGCAGCGTAGGGTTAGCGGGGCCTCCTCAGTACGAGCAGTACTTC.

V usage is TRBV6-5 and J usage is TRBJ2-7; TRBD1 agrees at 9 bases. The CDR3 consists of 14 residues. The V gene end was trimmed by 5 bases and the J gene end by 5 bases; junction bases not matched to a gene: 7. Germline CDR1 is MNHEY and CDR2 is SVGAGI. CDR3 nucleotides: TGTGCCAGCAGTCGATTTACAGGGGGCCACGAGCAGTACTTC. It is translated as CASSRFTGGHEQYF.

The CDR3 reads CASSEQGTETQYF. CDR3 bases: TGTGCCAGCAGCGAACAGGGTACAGAGACCCAGTACTTC. The rearrangement links TRBV11-2 to TRBJ2-5; maybe TRBD1 (6 bases). Per germline, CDR1 SGHAT and CDR2 FQNNGV. V lost 5 bases and J 4 bases, leaving 11 bases between the germline ends. There are 13 residues in the CDR3.

The chain couples TRBV9 to TRBJ1-3, with a possible D match to TRBD1 (5 bases). The ends were cut back, 3 bases at V and 8 bases at J, with 6 bases in the middle. The V gene's germline CDR1 is SGDLS and CDR2 YYNGEE. The CDR3 contains 11 residues. CDR3 DNA: TGTGCCAGCAGCGCGGGGGACACCATATATTTT. It yields the protein CASSAGDTIYF.

The CDR3 DNA follows: TGTGCCAGCAGTAGCCAGTCAGGGACTGAAGCTTTCTTT. Translating gives CASSSQSGTEAFF. This chain links TRBV2 with TRBJ1-1; maybe TRBD1 (5 bases). Germline loops: CDR1 SNHLY, CDR2 FYNNEI. The CDR3 contains 13 residues. Trimming took off 5 bases at V and 5 bases at J, with 12 bases between the two ends.

This rearrangement joins TRBV7-9 to TRBJ2-3; D possibly corresponds to TRBD2 (5 bases). V dropped 5 bases and J dropped 5 bases, with 11 bases sitting between them. Germline-derived CDR1 and CDR2 are SEHNR and FQNEAQ (reference sequence). This CDR3 spans 13 amino acids. The CDR3 is CASSGGIRDTQYF. CDR3 bases: TGTGCCAGCAGCGGAGGCATAAGAGATACGCAGTATTTT.